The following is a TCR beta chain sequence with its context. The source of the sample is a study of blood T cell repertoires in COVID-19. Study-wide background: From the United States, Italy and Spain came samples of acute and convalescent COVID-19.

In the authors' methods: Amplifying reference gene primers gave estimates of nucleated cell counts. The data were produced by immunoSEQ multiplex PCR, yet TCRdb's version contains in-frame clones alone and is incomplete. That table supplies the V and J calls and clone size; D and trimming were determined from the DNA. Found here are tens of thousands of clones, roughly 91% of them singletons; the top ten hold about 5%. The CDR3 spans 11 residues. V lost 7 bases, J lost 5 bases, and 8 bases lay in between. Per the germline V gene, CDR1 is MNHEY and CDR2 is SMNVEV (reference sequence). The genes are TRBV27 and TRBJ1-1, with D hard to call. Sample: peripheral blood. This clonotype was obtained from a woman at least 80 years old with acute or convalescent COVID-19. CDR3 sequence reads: CASMVRTEAFF. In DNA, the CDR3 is TGTGCCAGCATGGTGAGGACTGAAGCTTTCTTT.